This T cell receptor beta chain was identified in a study of T cells in localized non-small cell lung cancer (dated by TCRdb to the early 2020s). Regarding the research as a whole: T cell repertoires of some 240 early-stage NSCLC patients were analyzed, with tumors being compared against uninvolved tumor-adjacent lungs. All 250 or so NSCLC patients in the cohort were treatment-naive and had localized lung tumors that were resected. NSCLC patients had a mean age of roughly 64 years, and 120 to 150 were male and nearly 110 female.

From cysteine to phenylalanine, the CDR3 is 17 amino acids long. Only the CDR3 region is kept as DNA, spanning 51 bases read in frame from base 1. Trimming takes 0 bases off V and 7 bases off J; junction bases not matched to a gene: 12. The germline V gene supplies CDR1 LGHNA and CDR2 YNFKEQ. At diagnosis, peripheral blood, uninvolved tumor-adjacent lung and tumor were collected and stored as a combination of fresh-frozen and FFPE material. For TCR repertoire profiling, the blood samples were analyzed as peripheral blood mononuclear cells. What the research found in general, with its limitations: Of the top 100 tumor clones, a median of 57 were detected in paired uninvolved adjacent lung; under 35 were also among that lung's top 100. Since the design was exploratory, TCR variables were selected using unadjusted p-values with no false-discovery rate correction. Longer overall survival was associated with higher T cell density in blood, whereas shorter survival was associated with higher clonality in adjacent lung. Because multi-region sequencing of the tumors was not done, intratumor heterogeneity could not be ruled out. Uninvolved tumor-adjacent lung showed the highest T cell clonality, higher than tumor, which suggests more focused antigenic responses in the uninvolved tumor-adjacent lung.

This clone was seen once. Its antigen is still unknown. Nothing much larger sits one base from this clone, and base qualities are not available. The immunoSEQ Assay was used to sequence TCR beta CDR3 regions from DNA. The authors processed their data as follows. To compute T cell density, TCR beta template counts were normalized to usable DNA, which was estimated by amplifying housekeeping genes. Richness was estimated with the preseqR package, extrapolating to 400,000 templates for PBMC samples and 120,000 templates for tissue samples. Clonality was calculated as one minus Pielou's evenness. Tissue-enriched TCRs were identified by differential abundance testing using productive amino-acid clonotypes, minimum total count 5 and alpha 0.1. The Jaccard Index and the Morisita Overlap Index were used to quantify repertoire overlap between compartments. GLIPH grouped TCR beta CDR3s together with public tetramer-defined viral CDR3s, and a viral motif had to include at least three viral sequences and show V-gene enrichment. The immuneACCESS repertoire file appears here via TCRdb, limited to in-frame rearrangements. These files lack a portion of the clones; in checked studies, under half of the deficit traces to unresolved V genes, and the cause of the others is not known. That table furnishes V, J and clone size, whereas the DNA furnished D and trimming. Recorded for this sample are roughly 39,000 clones; roughly 90% of them occurred a single time. Roughly 10% of the sample is held by the ten biggest clonotypes.

The chain is encoded by TRBV4-2 joined to TRBJ1-5; TRBD1 agrees with 7 junctional bases. The source of this sequence is a woman aged 40-69 years with stage II lung adenocarcinoma. The input for sequencing was PBMCs, taken before any cancer treatment. The DNA reads TGTGCCAGCAGCCAAGACCCCGACAGGGTAGGAGGCCAGCCCCAGCATTTT. Its coded protein is CASSQDPDRVGGQPQHF.